This T cell receptor beta chain was identified in a study of shared clonotypes between healthy human individuals. Using immunoSEQ multiplex PCR, the repertoire was profiled, and TCRdb retains in-frame clones only, with some absent. The sample includes around 1.6 million clones, approximately 98% of them seen just once. V shed 5 bases and J shed 8 bases, with 18 bases lying between them. The CDR3 is 14 amino acids. Germline loops: CDR1 MNHEY, CDR2 SMNVEV (reference sequence). This TCR derives from a man aged 30-40 years in good health. The material sequenced was naive CD4+ T cells sorted from blood. This sample's subset: CD45RA+ positively selected. The chain employs TRBV27 and TRBJ1-2; the D gene is possibly TRBD1 (6 bases). CDR3 nucleotides: TGTGCCAGCAGTCGGCGGGACAATCTGGGGGGCTACACCTTC. This sequence encodes CASSRRDNLGGYTF.